The sequence of this T cell receptor beta chain was determined in a study of blood T cell repertoires in COVID-19. Study in general: T cells, B-cell-depleted T cells, or PBMCs provided the cDNA or gDNA that served as material.

V dropped 2 bases and J dropped 1 base, with 24 bases sitting between them. CDR1 is SGHNT, CDR2 YYREEE, per germline (reference sequence). The CDR3 covers 19 residues. Per the study methods: Estimation of nucleated cell counts was performed using reference gene primer amplification. Libraries were prepared by immunoSEQ multiplex PCR; TCRdb keeps only in-frame clonotypes and omits some of them. V, J and clone size derive from that table, while D and trimming were established from the DNA sequence. This repertoire shows tens of thousands of clones, about 85% found once; its top ten account for 15%. This clone showed up just a few times.

The sample taken for sequencing was peripheral blood. The receptor was derived from a male donor with acute or convalescent COVID-19. J is TRBJ2-5 and V is TRBV5-4; the D gene is possibly TRBD1 (6 bases). CDR3 DNA sequence: TGTGCCAGCAGCTTCGGTCTGTCACGGACAGTTGGGGGCCAAGAGACCCAGTACTTC. Residues: CASSFGLSRTVGGQETQYF.